A selection of T cell receptor beta chains follows, all from one sample in a study of CD8+CD57+ T cells in acquired aplastic anemia. TCRdb re-derived calls from the reads in MiXCR, one entry per CDR3 protein. This table holds about 470,000 distinct CDR3 sequences, under 40% found once. Material for sequencing was sorted CD4+, CD8+, or CD8+CD57+ T cells (not recorded which) from PBMCs. The receptors were sampled from a human donor with aplastic anemia. CDR3s include the opening cysteine and the closing phenylalanine or tryptophan. D genes are given only for firm matches. Size is omitted from some rows. Given values are once, few, many or a class for expanded clones.

>TRBJ1-5|TRBV19|-|many
CASIAETNQPQHF
TGTGCCAGTATTGCGGAGACCAATCAGCCCCAGCATTTT
>TRBJ2-3|TRBV19|-|-
CASSHTAGETDTQYF
TGTGCCAGTAGCCATACAGCAGGGGAGACAGATACGCAGTATTTT
>TRBJ2-3|TRBV25-1|-|-
CASSEPLKGVPLGDTQYF
TGTGCCAGCAGTGAACCTTTAAAGGGGGTACCCTTGGGGGATACGCAGTATTTT
>TRBJ1-2|TRBV6-1|-|many
CASSPELQGSDGYTF
TGTGCCAGCAGTCCCGAACTGCAGGGGAGTGATGGCTACACCTTC
>TRBJ1-6|TRBV7-9|-|many
CASKVTGNYNSPLHF
TGTGCCAGCAAAGTTACAGGGAACTATAATTCACCCCTCCACTTT
>TRBJ1-5|TRBV10-3|-|many
CAISESRDGNQPQHF
TGTGCCATCAGTGAGTCAAGGGATGGCAATCAGCCCCAGCATTTT
>TRBJ2-3|TRBV4-3|-|-
CASSQVGVGDTQYF
TGCGCCAGCAGCCAAGTTGGCGTGGGGGATACGCAGTATTTT
>TRBJ1-3|TRBV20-1|-|-
CSGIEYSGNTIYF
TGCAGTGGTATCGAATACTCTGGAAACACCATATATTTT
>TRBJ2-5|TRBV30|-|-
CAWSLGLGTQYF
TGTGCCTGGAGTTTAGGGCTTGGGACCCAGTACTTC
>TRBJ2-4|TRBV11-2|TRBD1|-
CASSSRTGEGKNIQYF
TGTGCCAGCAGCTCAAGGACAGGGGAGGGCAAAAACATTCAGTACTTC
>TRBJ1-1|TRBV2|-|many
CASSRQMNTEAFF
TGTGCCAGCAGTCGACAGATGAACACTGAAGCTTTCTTT
>TRBJ1-6|TRBV6-5|-|many
CASSWGEGPSPLHF
TGTGCCAGCAGTTGGGGCGAGGGGCCTTCACCCCTCCACTTT
>TRBJ1-1|TRBV10-3|-|-
CAILSLLGRDTEAFF
TGTGCCATCCTTTCCCTTTTGGGTCGTGACACTGAAGCTTTCTTT
>TRBJ2-2|TRBV2|-|-
CASSQLASPPGELFF
TGTGCCAGCTCTCAACTAGCAAGTCCCCCCGGGGAGCTGTTTTTT
>TRBJ1-1|TRBV30|TRBD1|-
CAWSARTGKMNTEAFF
TGTGCCTGGAGCGCACGGACAGGAAAAATGAACACTGAAGCTTTCTTT
>TRBJ1-1|TRBV29-1|TRBD1|many
CSGGQGGDGDTEAFF
TGCAGCGGGGGACAGGGGGGGGATGGCGACACTGAAGCTTTCTTT
>TRBJ2-4|TRBV7-9|-|few
CASSLGSGSKNIQYF
TGTGCCAGCAGCTTAGGCTCGGGGAGCAAAAACATTCAGTACTTC
>TRBJ1-2|TRBV5-6|-|-
CASSTGRFVNYGYTF
TGTGCCAGCAGCACTGGACGATTTGTTAACTATGGCTACACCTTC
>TRBJ2-5|TRBV4-3|-|-
CASSQELRESQYF
TGCGCCAGCAGCCAAGAATTGAGAGAGAGCCAGTACTTC
>TRBJ1-1|TRBV2|-|-
CASSLGAVSTEAFF
TGTGCCAGCAGTCTAGGTGCTGTAAGCACTGAAGCTTTCTTT
>TRBJ1-4|TRBV10-2|-|-
CASKSPGEEKLFF
TGCGCCAGCAAAAGTCCAGGTGAGGAAAAACTGTTTTTT
>TRBJ2-1|TRBV5-6|TRBD2|-
CASSLTGGANNEQFF
TGTGCCAGCAGCTTGACCGGGGGGGCGAACAATGAGCAGTTCTTC
>TRBJ2-1|TRBV7-6|-|-
CASSLVWTTKGNEQFF
TGTGCCAGCAGCTTAGTGTGGACTACCAAGGGGAATGAGCAGTTCTTC
>TRBJ1-5|TRBV19|-|many
CASSITVTHQPQHF
TGTGCCAGTAGTATAACAGTGACCCATCAGCCCCAGCATTTT
>TRBJ2-3|TRBV20-1|TRBD1|-
CSARVHRGHADTQYF
TGCAGTGCTAGAGTGCACAGGGGGCATGCAGATACGCAGTATTTT
>TRBJ2-5|TRBV11-2|TRBD2|-
CASSLRTSGRETQYF
TGTGCCAGCAGCCTACGGACTAGCGGGAGAGAGACCCAGTACTTC
>TRBJ2-1|TRBV19|-|-
CATNYPAINEQFF
TGTGCCACCAATTACCCCGCTATCAATGAGCAGTTCTTC
>TRBJ2-3|TRBV12-3/TRBV12-4|-|-
CASSSGLPTTDTQYF
TGTGCCAGCAGTTCAGGGCTCCCAACCACAGATACGCAGTATTTT
>TRBJ1-2|TRBV18|-|once
CASSLSRARGFGYTF
TGTGCCAGCTCACTTAGCAGGGCACGGGGTTTTGGCTACACCTTC
>TRBJ1-5|TRBV19|-|many
CASSTNSNQPQHF
TGTGCCAGTAGTACTAACAGCAATCAGCCCCAGCATTTT